A selection of T cell receptor beta chains follows, all from one sample in a study of T cell responses to AZD1222 COVID-19 vaccine. The data were produced by immunoSEQ multiplex PCR, yet TCRdb's version contains in-frame clones alone and is incomplete. The data contain around 85,000 clones, 90% of them singletons. Specimen: peripheral blood, collected 28 days after the second AZD1222 dose. The source of these receptors is an adult who received the AZD1222 COVID-19 vaccine. The CDR3 runs from the conserved cysteine through the conserved F or W. D genes are given only for firm matches. Rows give clone size only sometimes, using once, few, many, or a class for an expanded clone.

J	V	size	D	DNA	CDR3
TRBJ1-1	TRBV30	.	.	TGTGCCTGGAGTGTACTAAACACTGAAGCTTTCTTT	CAWSVLNTEAFF
TRBJ2-7	TRBV9	.	.	TGTGCCAGCAGCCCCCCTGGGCAGATCTACGAGCAGTACTTC	CASSPPGQIYEQYF
TRBJ1-2	TRBV28	.	.	TGTGCCAGCACGACAGACCTCTATGGCTACACCTTC	CASTTDLYGYTF
TRBJ1-6	TRBV7-9	.	TRBD1	TGTGCCAGCAGCACCCTCGGGACAGGGGATAATTCACCCCTCCACTTT	CASSTLGTGDNSPLHF
TRBJ2-5	TRBV2	.	.	TGTGCCAGCTTGGGTAGCGGACAAGAGACCCAGTACTTC	CASLGSGQETQYF
TRBJ1-1	TRBV28	.	.	TGTGCCATTCAGAAACAGGGTACTGAAGCTTTCTTT	CAIQKQGTEAFF
TRBJ2-7	TRBV19	.	TRBD1	TGTGCCAGTAGTACCATCTCGGGACAGGGGGCCTACGAGCAGTACTTC	CASSTISGQGAYEQYF
TRBJ1-2	TRBV7-9	.	.	TGTGCCAGCAGCACAACAGGGATGGACGGCTACACCTTC	CASSTTGMDGYTF
TRBJ1-5	TRBV7-6	.	.	TGTGCCAGCAGCTCCCACCCCAAGGGGAGGAGTAATCAGCCCCAGCATTTT	CASSSHPKGRSNQPQHF
TRBJ1-2	TRBV7-9	.	TRBD1	TGTGCCACCCCGGGGACAGCCCCCGTCTATGGCTACACCTTC	CATPGTAPVYGYTF
TRBJ1-2	TRBV4-3	.	.	TGCGCCAGCAGCCAAGTTTCAGATGCTAACTATGGCTACACCTTC	CASSQVSDANYGYTF
TRBJ2-2	TRBV5-4	.	TRBD2	TGTGCCAGCAGCTTGACAGCGGCGGGGGGCGGTGCCGGGGAGCTGTTTTTT	CASSLTAAGGGAGELFF
TRBJ1-2	TRBV5-6	few	.	TGTGCCAGCAGCTACTACGCGACAGTGATCCCCAGCTATGGCTACACCTTC	CASSYYATVIPSYGYTF
TRBJ1-6	TRBV15	.	TRBD1	TGTGCCACCAGCACAAACAGGGGTTCACCCCTCCACTTT	CATSTNRGSPLHF
TRBJ1-3	TRBV28	few	.	TGTGCCAGCGTAACGGGGGGAAACACCATATATTTT	CASVTGGNTIYF
TRBJ2-7	TRBV10-3	.	.	TGTGCCATCAGTGACATAGTACGGTCATCGAAAAATTTATTCTACGAGCAGTACTTC	CAISDIVRSSKNLFYEQYF
TRBJ1-4	TRBV28	once	.	TGTGCCAGCAGTTTAGAGGTGGCTTCGGGAAAACTGTTTTTT	CASSLEVASGKLFF